This TCR beta chain appears in the sequencing data of a study of OX40 agonist ivuxolimab in advanced cancers. Background on the study: Patients were roughly 83% male with ages roughly 20 to 90, mean about 65.

As to this clone: Its antigen is unidentified.

With 1 base removed from V and 5 bases from J, the gap between germline ends came to 9 bases. The CDR3 is 13 residues long. Germline V gene lookup returns CDR1 SGHRS and CDR2 YFSETQ. Here immunoSEQ multiplex PCR was the method, and the copy in TCRdb shows in-frame clones only, minus some. The data show 20,000 to 25,000 clones, around 90% seen once. Findings of the study overall: At doses 0.1 to 3.0 mg/kg, CD4+ and CD8+ clones expanded. Still undetermined is the antigen specificity of the expanded peripheral T cells.

The input for sequencing was CD4+ or CD8+ T cells sorted from blood, taken in a trial of the OX40 agonist ivuxolimab. This receptor was obtained from an adult with an advanced solid tumor such as melanoma, head and neck, liver or kidney cancer. J is TRBJ1-1 and V is TRBV5-1; tentatively, D is TRBD1 (6 bases). The CDR3, as DNA: TGCGCCAGCAGCTTGTTAGGGGGAACTGAAGCTTTCTTT. Its protein is CASSLLGGTEAFF.